What follows is one T cell receptor beta chain and its context. Read sequence stops 3 residues before the CDR3 end, and the germline J gene provides the missing end. These data originate in a study of Tregs in tolerant kidney transplant recipients. The wider study: The nonmyeloablative bone marrow transplants came from related graft donors, with transient mixed chimerism.

Assay: immunoSEQ multiplex PCR; the TCRdb copy retains only in-frame clones and omits some. This sample's table has 50,000 to 65,000 clones. The CDR3 is 14 amino acids. V lost 6 bases and J 2 bases, leaving 16 bases between the germline ends. Germline V lookup: CDR1 DFQATT, CDR2 SNEGSKA (reference sequence). J is TRBJ1-1 and V is TRBV20-1; D not resolved. This TCR was sampled from a human donor who received a combined kidney and bone marrow transplant. This specimen was CD4+ T cells from blood, taken before the transplant. The CDR3 bases that were read are TGCAGTGCCAAGTTAGGAGGGCCAAACACTGAA. Translation gives CSAKLGGPNTE. The whole CDR3 protein reads CSAKLGGPNTEAFF.